The rows below give T cell receptor beta chains drawn from one sample of a study of beta chain features in type 1 diabetes. This table comes from immunoSEQ multiplex PCR, and its TCRdb copy is limited to in-frame clones, with some not included. The table includes 130,000 or so clones, around a tenth detected once. Specimen: central memory CD4+ T cells from blood. The receptors derive from a man aged 18 to 35 in good health. The CDR3 runs from the conserved cysteine through the conserved F or W. A D gene is named only where the DNA matches it firmly. Clone size appears in some rows only: once, few, many, or a class for an expanded clone.

clone_size j_call v_call d_call cdr3_nt cdr3_aa
- TRBJ1-5 TRBV27 TRBD1 TGTGCCAGCAGTCCGAGAGACAGGGCCATTCAGCCCCAGCATTTT CASSPRDRAIQPQHF
- TRBJ2-1 TRBV7-9 - TGTGCCAGCAGCTCCCGGGACATCAACCAGGGGTACAATGAGCAGTTCTTC CASSSRDINQGYNEQFF
- TRBJ1-2 TRBV27 TRBD1 TGTGCCAGCAGTGCCAGGGGGCCAGCTGGATATGGCTACACCTTC CASSARGPAGYGYTF
few TRBJ2-1 TRBV7-2 TRBD2 TGTGCCAGCAGCCCGACTAGCGGGGGGTACAATGAGCAGTTCTTC CASSPTSGGYNEQFF
few TRBJ2-7 TRBV11-2 - TGTGCCAGCAGCTTAGATTTCGGAGCGGGCGAGCAGTACTTC CASSLDFGAGEQYF
- TRBJ2-3 TRBV7-9 - TGTGCCAGCAGCTACCCCAGGGGTACGCAGTATTTT CASSYPRGTQYF
- TRBJ2-2 TRBV7-2 - TGTGCCAGCAGCTCCATGAACACCGGGGAGCTGTTTTTT CASSSMNTGELFF
- TRBJ2-3 TRBV7-2 - TGTGCCAGCAGCTTGTATGGGACAAGCACAGATACGCAGTATTTT CASSLYGTSTDTQYF
many TRBJ1-4 TRBV7-6 - TGTGCCAGCAGCTTAGATGGGGAGGGCGATGAAAAACTGTTTTTT CASSLDGEGDEKLFF
few TRBJ2-7 TRBV30 - TGTGCCTCCACGAAGGGGACCTACGAGCAGTACTTC CASTKGTYEQYF
few TRBJ2-5 TRBV9 TRBD2 TGTGCCAGCAGCGTTGGACTAGCGGGGGGGCAAGAGACCCAGTACTTC CASSVGLAGGQETQYF
few TRBJ2-7 TRBV5-6 TRBD1 TGTGCCAGCAGCTTGGGAGGGACAGAGTACGAGCAGTACTTC CASSLGGTEYEQYF
- TRBJ1-2 TRBV15 - TGTGCCACCAGCACTGGACAGCACTGGGGCTACACCTTC CATSTGQHWGYTF
- TRBJ1-2 TRBV27 TRBD1 TGTGCCAGCAATGTTAACAGGGGGTCGTTTAATGGCTACACCTTC CASNVNRGSFNGYTF
many TRBJ2-4 TRBV28 TRBD1 TGTGCCAGCAGTTTGCCCCCGACAGGGGCCATACTAGCCAAAAACATTCAGTACTTC CASSLPPTGAILAKNIQYF
many TRBJ2-3 TRBV7-2 - TGTGCCAGCACTATGGTCACAGATACGCAGTATTTT CASTMVTDTQYF
once TRBJ1-2 TRBV5-8 TRBD1 TGTGCCAGCAGCCCAGAGACAGGGTCCGGCTACACCTTC CASSPETGSGYTF
few TRBJ1-1 TRBV19 TRBD1 TGTGCCAGTAGGACAGGGGAATTCACTGAAGCTTTCTTT CASRTGEFTEAFF
- TRBJ2-5 TRBV9 - TGTGCCAGCTCGGCGAGGGACCAAGAGACCCAGTACTTC CASSARDQETQYF
many TRBJ2-2 TRBV30 - TGTGCCTCCTCTCCCAGGCAGGATAACACCGGGGAGCTGTTTTTT CASSPRQDNTGELFF
- TRBJ2-7 TRBV7-9 - TGTGCCAGCAGCTTAGGGGCCAATAACGAGCAGTACTTC CASSLGANNEQYF
few TRBJ2-7 TRBV18 - TGTGCCAGCTCACCAACCGGGACAACCTACGAGCAGTACTTC CASSPTGTTYEQYF
- TRBJ2-1 TRBV18 - TGTGCCAGCTCACCACCGTCCCGGGGGGCCAATGAGCAGTTCTTC CASSPPSRGANEQFF